This record covers a single T cell receptor (beta chain). Its target is not known. The sample is drawn from a study of T cell repertoires in ileal Crohn's disease. Here immunoSEQ multiplex PCR was the method, and the copy in TCRdb shows in-frame clones only, minus some. The sample holds about 13,000 clones, 78% seen once. As to time point: neoterminal ileum biopsy at postoperative endoscopy, about 6 months after surgery. Trimming took 0 bases from V and 2 from J, leaving 16 bases between them. The germline V gene has CDR1 LNHNV and CDR2 YYDKDF (reference sequence). The CDR3 length is 17 residues. The study's findings and limits: Compared with non-smokers, active smokers at surgery showed more clonal expansions. Compared with CD4 T cells, sorted CD8 cells carried more expanded clones.

The sequenced material came from ileal tissue. The genes are TRBV15 and TRBJ1-2; D unresolved. This receptor was obtained from an adult with Crohn's disease. Here the CDR3 reads CATSRDRRGYKNYGYTF. The CDR3 coding sequence is TGTGCCACCAGCAGAGATAGGAGAGGGTATAAAAACTATGGCTACACCTTC.